The text below deals with one T cell receptor beta chain. Some clones are missing from TCRdb's copy, which holds only in-frame ones; the method was immunoSEQ multiplex PCR. The table lists roughly 110,000 clones, approximately 88% of them singletons. CDR3 length: 15 residues. From germline, CDR1 is SGDLS and CDR2 YYNGEE. V trimming: 0 bases; J trimming: 5 bases; junction bases outside the gene matches: 2. This record belongs to a study of blood T cell repertoires in COVID-19. The sequencing sample was made of peripheral blood. The clonotype comes from a man between 50 and 59 years old with active or convalescent COVID-19. The chain links TRBV9 to TRBJ2-3; 11 nucleotides align to TRBD2. This chain's CDR3 is CASSVVLAGVDTQYF. As DNA, the CDR3 is TGTGCCAGCAGCGTAGTACTAGCGGGAGTAGATACGCAGTATTTT.